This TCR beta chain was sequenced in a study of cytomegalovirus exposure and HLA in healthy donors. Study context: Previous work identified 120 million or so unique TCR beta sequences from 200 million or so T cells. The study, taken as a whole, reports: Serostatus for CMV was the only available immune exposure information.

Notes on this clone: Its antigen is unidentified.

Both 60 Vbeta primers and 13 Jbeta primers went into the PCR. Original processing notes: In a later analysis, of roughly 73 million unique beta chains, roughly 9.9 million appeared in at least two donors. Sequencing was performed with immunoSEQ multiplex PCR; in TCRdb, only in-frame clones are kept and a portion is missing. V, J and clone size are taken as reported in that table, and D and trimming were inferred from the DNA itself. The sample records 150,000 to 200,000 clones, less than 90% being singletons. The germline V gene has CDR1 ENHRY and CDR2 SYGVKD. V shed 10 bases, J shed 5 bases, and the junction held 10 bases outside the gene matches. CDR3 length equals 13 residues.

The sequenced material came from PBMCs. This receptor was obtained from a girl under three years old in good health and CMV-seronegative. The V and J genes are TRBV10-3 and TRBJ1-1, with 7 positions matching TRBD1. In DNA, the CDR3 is TGTGCCACCTACGGACAGGATAGGACTGAAGCTTTCTTT. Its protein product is CATYGQDRTEAFF.